Here is one TCR beta chain with its context. It has no known antigen specificity. There are no base qualities to consult, and no much larger clone falls within one base. The CDR3 regions of human TCRbeta chains were analyzed by immunosequencing. The study's processing was this. TCRs in the repertoires were matched against a reference library of SARS-CoV-2-specific TCRs that had been generated with the MIRA antigen-specificity platform. Breadth was defined as the fraction of unique TCRs that were SARS-CoV-2-associated. Depth was defined as the fraction of total T cells that were SARS-CoV-2-associated. Using the MIRA data, every spike-specific TCR was mapped to the spike region that the TCR reacted to and assigned to either a CD4 or a CD8 class. Log10-transformed breadth and depth values were compared by one-way ANOVA with Sidak's multiple comparisons tests. In TCRdb, the immuneACCESS table is reduced to in-frame sequences with V and J assigned. These tables do not hold every clone; where another copy was compared, an unresolved V gene accounts for under half, and the others remain unexplained. The V and J calls and clone size were taken over from that table, and D and trimming were inferred from the DNA. The sample profile shows 120,000 or so clones; roughly nine tenths of them were found once. The biggest ten clones account for 4% to 4.5% of the sample.

The time point label corresponds to: baseline before first vaccination. The vaccinee samples were drawn from two UK trials, COV001 and COV002, one of which was a single-blind randomized controlled phase 2/3 trial testing AZD1222 (ChAdOx1 nCoV-19) in healthy adults. Trial participant PBMC samples were collected at day 0 and day 28 after the second dose for TCRbeta chain sequencing. These data come from a study of T cell responses to AZD1222 COVID-19 vaccine (dated by TCRdb to the early 2020s). For the study in its entirety: AZD1222 recipients whose second dose came at about 4 weeks and those whose second dose came at about 12 weeks were combined into one group, since spike-specific TCR depth and breadth did not differ between the two schedules. A total of about 230 trial participants underwent TCR sequencing, of whom some 210 received two doses of AZD1222 and about 26 received two doses of the MenACWY control vaccine. Enrollment into the trials was organized by age into subgroups of 18-55, 56-69 and 70-plus years, and those subgroups contained approximately 160, 26 and 62 TCR-sequenced participants, respectively.

Study-wide conclusions, independent of this receptor: After two AZD1222 doses, both the breadth and the depth of spike-specific TCRs were significantly higher than at day 0 and than in MenACWY recipients. Nearly half of unique spike-specific TCRs reportedly recognized epitopes outside regions mutated in the B.1.351 and B.1.1.7 variants. Participants were mostly white British, with more females than males. The authors suggested clonal diversity may have been underestimated. Because no day 14 peak-response samples were available, the repertoires could be characterized only after the peak T cell response. CD4 TCRs associated with the vaccine covered the entire spike protein, and the dominant responses were in regions 160-218 and 743-854. Only five to seven AZD1222 recipients were SARS-CoV-2 seropositive at baseline, limiting conclusions about previously exposed vaccinees. In the small 56-69-year group, the increase in depth fell short of significance, most likely because of low power.

Material: peripheral blood, obtained on day 0 of AZD1222 vaccination. The clonotype originates from an adult in good health.

The encoded CDR3 is CASSPGTGSSYEQYF. The sequence in DNA is TGTGCCAGTAGTCCCGGGACAGGGTCCTCCTACGAGCAGTACTTC. The chain is assembled from TRBV19 and TRBJ2-7; 9 bases in the middle match TRBD1. Here V drops 5 bases and J drops 0 bases, and the junction holds 5 bases not matched to any gene. CDR1 and CDR2 were assigned from the germline V gene (reference sequence) as LNHDA and SQIVND. The cysteine opens and the phenylalanine closes a CDR3 of 15 amino acids. Solely the CDR3 DNA is kept, with 45 bases framed from the first base.